This TCR beta chain came from a study of shared clonotypes between healthy human individuals (dated by TCRdb to about 2020). General notes on the study: The cohort included three men and two women between 18 and 49 years of age. To estimate repertoire size and how much clonotypes are shared between individuals, the study performed deep sequencing of blood TCR repertoires from about 5 healthy adults. To increase sequencing depth and limit assay-specific biases, TCR repertoire library preparation and sequencing were carried out by different laboratories using diverse techniques. For each donor, CD4 naive and CD4 memory were each run on three plates, CD8 naive on two plates, and CD8 memory on one plate. Each donor's leukapheresis produced roughly between about 0.8 and 10 billion PBMCs. The paper's findings and limits, for the study overall: Pairwise subsampling indicated that sequencing depth was expected to affect the degree of clonotype sharing among donors. The genetic and exposure-history diversity represented was limited by the small number of donors. Higher generation probabilities were observed for clonotypes shared by all four sorted-subset donors than for non-shared clonotypes. Only blood was sampled, and tissue TCR repertoires likely differ from those in blood. Estimated clonotype richness was generally larger for naive than for memory subsets. Even with the large sequencing depth, rarefaction of the sorted-subset datasets indicated that sequencing was incomplete. Across a few donors, around 5% of naive CD4, over 3% of naive CD8, 2.3% of memory CD4, and roughly 0.4% of memory CD8 clonotypes were shared.

V loses 5 bases of germline sequence and J loses 8 bases, and the interval between the two ends is 10 bases. Based on the germline V gene, the CDR1 and CDR2 sequences are SGHAT and FQNNGV. From its cysteine to its phenylalanine, the CDR3 spans 12 amino acids. The kept DNA is CDR3 alone, 36 bases in frame from the first base. The donors were healthy, HIV-negative adults with no recently reported acute infections or vaccinations. Only Caucasian adults living in Nashville, Tennessee, USA were represented among the donors. CD4+ T cells were enriched through magnetic negative selection, after which naive cells were positively selected on CD45RA and the remaining negative fraction served as the memory subset. Blood was obtained by leukapheresis, after which PBMCs were separated by Ficoll-Histopaque density gradient centrifugation and cryopreserved in liquid nitrogen vapor phase. Analytical flow cytometry was used to check the purity and quantity of every magnetically sorted T cell population. Genomic DNA was isolated from each sorted fraction and quantified by UV absorbance on a Nanodrop 2000c.

Using the deep immunoSEQ assay, multiplex PCR amplified TCR CDR3 regions from genomic DNA. Extracted genomic DNA from each cell subset was spread evenly across all wells of several immunoSEQ 96-well plates, with each plate serving as a replicate. For sorted subsets, 200 ng of genomic DNA, equivalent to 25,000 to 35,000 T cell genomes, went into each replicate PCR. Purified libraries were quantified with a Qubit 3.0 fluorometer, sized on a Bioanalyzer 2100, and re-quantified with the KAPA Library Quantification kit. Each immunoSEQ 96-well plate was sequenced on its own single-read 150-cycle Illumina NextSeq 550 flow cell. As for how the authors treated the data: Because the immunoSEQ output included only junctional sequences and no quality scores, the filtering could not be the same as the filtering used for full-length reads. Sequences were annotated with PyIR, a Python wrapper for IgBLAST v1.9, and V/J genes and CDR3 were assigned using IMGT germline references. Reads with weak V/J assignments (E-value above 1e-6), missing CDR3, stop codons, out-of-frame junctions, or ambiguous translated residues were removed. A V3J clonotype was defined by an identical inferred V gene, J gene, and CDR3 amino acid sequence. To compute the percentage overlap between repertoires, the number of shared unique clonotypes was divided by the size of the smaller repertoire. RTK rarefaction, the Chao1 estimator, and Recon v2.1 estimates of unobserved clonotypes were used to assess repertoire richness. Generation probabilities were computed with OLGA for all TCRbeta clonotypes obtained by the gDNA method from several donors. The immuneACCESS repertoire file appears here via TCRdb, limited to in-frame rearrangements. These files lack a portion of the clones; in checked studies, under half of the deficit traces to unresolved V genes, and the cause of the others is not known. That table gives V, J and clone size, and the DNA gave D and trimming. This sample holds under 2,500,000 clones; around 95% were observed only once. The leading ten clones occupy less than 0.15% of the sample.

For this clone: It lacks a known antigen. No quality values exist for individual bases; no much larger clone is one base distant.

This receptor was obtained from a man in his late teens or twenties in good health. Sequencing used naive CD4+ T cells sorted from blood. Per the publication, the cell subset or site label means: CD45RA+ positively selected. The sequence joins TRBV11-2 to TRBJ2-1, with a tentative D gene TRBD2 over 5 matching bases. For the CDR3, the sequence is CASSPPGDEQFF. The sequenced DNA: TGTGCCAGCAGCCCCCCCGGGGATGAGCAGTTCTTC.